The 30 T cell receptor beta chains below were found in one sample sequenced in a study of control samples from healthy donors and cancer patients. Profiled with immunoSEQ multiplex PCR; TCRdb holds only in-frame clones, not every one. The repertoire holds some 200,000 clones, 90% to 95% seen once, with over 1.3% in the top ten. The sequencing sample was made of blood. These receptors originate from a man aged 18 to 30 in good health.

CDR3 residues: CASSTRQGRYEKLFF. The DNA for the CDR3 is TGTGCCAGCAGCACCCGACAGGGACGCTATGAAAAACTGTTTTTT. V gene TRBV5-6 combines with J gene TRBJ1-4; 7 bases match TRBD1. Germline-derived CDR1 and CDR2 are SGHDT and YYEEEE. The CDR3 spans 15 residues. The ends lost 4 bases at V and 6 bases at J; junction bases unmatched: 9.

The count of this clone is one. V usage is TRBV4-1 and J usage is TRBJ1-1; the D is unclear. The CDR3 covers 17 residues. With 2 bases removed from V and 3 bases from J, the gap between germline ends came to 19 bases. The V gene's germline CDR1 is MGHRA and CDR2 YSYEKL. CDR3 amino acids: CASSQSRLVRRDTEAFF. In DNA form, the CDR3 reads TGCGCCAGCAGCCAATCCCGGCTTGTTAGGAGGGACACTGAAGCTTTCTTT.

This rearrangement joins TRBV25-1 to TRBJ1-1; 7 bases agree with TRBD1. The CDR3 consists of 15 residues. Per the germline V gene, CDR1 is MGHDK and CDR2 is SYGVNS. Losses at the gene ends were 5 bases for V and 3 bases for J; bases not matched to a gene: 9. CDR3 sequence (DNA): TGTGCCAGCAGTCTCATTGACAGGGATGACACTGAAGCTTTCTTT. It codes for CASSLIDRDDTEAFF.

CDR3 sequence reads: CASSLAGADTQYF. The CDR3 region has the DNA TGTGCCAGCAGTTTAGCAGGGGCAGATACGCAGTATTTT. The V call is TRBV12-3 or TRBV12-4, the J call TRBJ2-3; D might be TRBD1 (5 bases). Trimming removed 0 bases from V and 4 bases from J, with 5 bases in between. The CDR3 is made up of 13 amino acids.

V gene TRBV12-3 or TRBV12-4 combines with J gene TRBJ1-1, with a weak D call TRBD1 (6 bases). The CDR3 loop spans 13 amino acids. The V gene lost 1 base and the J gene lost 5 bases, with 8 bases spanning the gap. CDR3 amino acids: CASSLEGVTEAFF. The DNA for the CDR3 is TGTGCCAGCAGTTTAGAGGGGGTAACTGAAGCTTTCTTT.

J is TRBJ2-1 and V is TRBV4-1; 12 bases match TRBD2. The CDR3 contains 16 residues. Unmatched junction bases numbered 5, after V lost 1 base and J lost 7 bases. Germline V gives CDR1 MGHRA, CDR2 YSYEKL. CDR3 nucleotides: TGCGCCAGCAGCCAAGTTTCACTAGCGGGGGGAAATGAGCAGTTCTTC. As protein: CASSQVSLAGGNEQFF.

V usage is TRBV5-1 and J usage is TRBJ2-5, with D possibly TRBD1 on 5 matching bases. Looked up from germline, CDR1 is SGHRS and CDR2 is YFSETQ. Trimming removed 0 bases from V and 4 bases from J, with 13 bases in between. This CDR3 contains 15 residues. CDR3 amino acids: CASSLVGVGLETQYF. CDR3 nucleotides: TGCGCCAGCAGCTTGGTAGGGGTCGGCCTAGAGACCCAGTACTTC.

This clone was seen once. The chain combines TRBV28 with TRBJ2-3; TRBD1 agrees at 9 bases. Germline CDR1 is MDHEN and CDR2 is SYDVKM. J gave up 2 bases and V 5 bases, and 11 bases lay outside the gene matches. This CDR3 has 17 amino acids. DNA of the CDR3: TGTGCCAGCAGTAATGGACGGACAGGGGAGAACACAGATACGCAGTATTTT. Amino acids: CASSNGRTGENTDTQYF.

The CDR3 loop is CASSPSKGGRGTDTQYF. The CDR3 region has the DNA TGTGCCAGCAGCCCCTCGAAAGGTGGTAGGGGGACAGATACGCAGTATTTT. The rearrangement joins TRBV13 to TRBJ2-3; D possibly corresponds to TRBD1 (6 bases). CDR1 and CDR2 (germline): PRHDT, FYEKMQ (reference sequence). The CDR3 extends over 17 amino acids. The V end was cut by 5 bases, the J end by 3 bases, with 21 bases between.

The chain combines TRBV18 with TRBJ1-3; weak D call: TRBD1 (5 bases). CDR1 and CDR2 (germline): KGHSH, LQKENI. The CDR3 is 17 residues long. V was cut by 2 bases and J by 0 bases, with 14 bases left in between. CDR3 DNA sequence: TGTGCCAGCTCACCAACGGGGGATTTTAACTCTGGAAACACCATATATTTT. Residues: CASSPTGDFNSGNTIYF.

The J gene is TRBJ1-1, the V gene TRBV10-3, with D tentatively TRBD1 (5 bases). The CDR3 sequence is 14 residues long. Looked up from germline, CDR1 is ENHRY and CDR2 is SYGVKD. Trimming cost V 6 bases and J 1 base, with 12 bases left between them. The CDR3 sequence: CAISLRAPNTEAFF. CDR3 nucleotide sequence: TGTGCCATCAGCCTCAGGGCCCCGAACACTGAAGCTTTCTTT.

The rearrangement joins TRBV28 to TRBJ1-1; D is unclear. The CDR3 is made up of 14 amino acids. Trimming left V 2 bases short and J 1 base short, with 8 bases between. Looked up from germline, CDR1 is MDHEN and CDR2 is SYDVKM. CDR3 residues: CASSLGGKNTEAFF. DNA for the CDR3: TGTGCCAGCAGTTTAGGTGGAAAGAACACTGAAGCTTTCTTT.

The chain is built from TRBV11-3 and TRBJ1-2, with D possibly matching TRBD1 (5 bases). V lost 5 bases and J lost 6, with 16 bases in between. Germline CDR1 SGHNT, CDR2 YENEEA. CDR3 length: 14 amino acids. The DNA for the CDR3 is TGTGCCAGCAGCGCATCCGGGACTCGACATGGCTACACCTTC. It codes for CASSASGTRHGYTF.

The rearrangement joins TRBV28 to TRBJ1-1, with TRBD1 matching over 10 bases. The germline V gene encodes CDR1 MDHEN and CDR2 SYDVKM. The CDR3 contains 15 residues. V was clipped by 1 base and J by 5 bases; unmatched bases: 4. The CDR3: CASSLFGQGGTEAFF. In DNA form, the CDR3 reads TGTGCCAGCAGTTTATTCGGACAGGGGGGAACTGAAGCTTTCTTT.

The chain recombines TRBV18 with TRBJ1-1; 8 nucleotides agree with TRBD1. The CDR3 sequence is 13 residues long. The V gene's germline CDR1 is KGHSH and CDR2 LQKENI. The V gene end was trimmed by 8 bases and the J gene end by 2 bases; junction bases not matched to a gene: 4. The CDR3 sequence is CASRQGFNTEAFF. The CDR3 DNA is TGTGCCAGCCGACAGGGGTTTAACACTGAAGCTTTCTTT. Based on the CDR3 plus reference TRBV18 and TRBJ1-1, the full variable domain is NAGVMQNPRHLVRRRGQEARLRCSPMKGHSHVYWYRQLPEEGLKFMVYLQKENIIDESGMPKERFSAEFPKEGPSILRIQQVVRGDSAAYFCASRQGFNTEAFFGQGTRLTVV.

This chain uses TRBV6-5 with TRBJ1-6; 10 nucleotides match TRBD1. The CDR3 has 16 residues. Losses at the gene ends were 2 bases for V and 7 bases for J; bases not matched to a gene: 5. In germline, CDR1 is MNHEY, CDR2 SVGAGI. CDR3 bases: TGTGCCAGCAGTTACCGGACAGGGGGACGCAATTCACCCCTCCACTTT. This sequence encodes CASSYRTGGRNSPLHF.

CDR3 DNA sequence: TGTGCCAGCAGCCAATTAGGAGGGGGTGGCTATGGCTACACCTTC. Translating it yields CASSQLGGGGYGYTF. The chain employs TRBV3-1 (or the pseudogene TRBV3-2) and TRBJ1-2; TRBD1 might be the D (6 bases). This CDR3 region has 15 residues. CDR1 LGHDT and CDR2 YNNKEL come from the germline V gene (reference sequence). V was trimmed by 2 bases and J by 4 bases, leaving 14 bases between them.

This chain connects TRBV9 to TRBJ2-2, with D possibly matching TRBD2 (5 bases). V was cut by 6 bases and J by 4 bases, with 16 bases left in between. CDR1 is SGDLS, CDR2 YYNGEE, per germline. The CDR3 spans 15 residues. CDR3 nucleotide sequence: TGTGCCAGCACAGTCGGTCCTAGCTCCACCGGGGAGCTGTTTTTT. The encoded protein is CASTVGPSSTGELFF.

In its sample, this clone was seen once. V and J are TRBV3-1 (or the pseudogene TRBV3-2) and TRBJ1-3; D gene unclear. The CDR3 runs 14 residues. V was shortened by 4 bases and J by 5 bases, with 12 bases between the two germline ends. Germline V CDR1 and CDR2: LGHDT, YNNKEL (reference sequence). CDR3: CASSPGGPRNTIYF. The CDR3 region has the DNA TGTGCCAGCAGCCCAGGAGGCCCTAGAAACACCATATATTTT.

The chain couples TRBV6-5 to TRBJ1-1; 8 bases align to TRBD1. The CDR3 loop spans 15 amino acids. In germline, CDR1 is MNHEY, CDR2 SVGAGI. V shed 7 bases, J shed 4 bases, and the junction held 11 bases outside the gene matches. CDR3 in DNA: TGTGCCAGCACCACAGCCAACACAGGGGGCACTGAAGCTTTCTTT. Translation gives CASTTANTGGTEAFF.

V is TRBV13 and J is TRBJ2-1, with D hard to call. There are 12 residues in the CDR3. The ends were cut back, 5 bases at V and 15 bases at J, with 17 bases in the middle. Germline V lookup: CDR1 PRHDT, CDR2 FYEKMQ (reference sequence). The CDR3 spells CASSQRPGRPFF. As DNA, the CDR3 is TGTGCCAGCAGCCAAAGACCGGGCCGTCCGTTCTTC. The full variable domain, its missing parts supplied by reference TRBV13 and TRBJ2-1, is AAGVIQSPRHLIKEKRETATLKCYPIPRHDTVYWYQQGPGQDPQFLISFYEKMQSDKGSIPDRFSAQQFSDYHSELNMSSLELGDSALYFCASSQRPGRPFFGPGTRLTVL.

The genes are TRBV12-3 or TRBV12-4 and TRBJ2-2; D gene ambiguous. CDR3 length: 12 residues. The V end was cut by 5 bases, the J end by 6 bases, with 7 bases between. The CDR3 DNA is TGTGCCAGCAGTCTTATCGCCGGGGAGCTGTTTTTT. Translated: CASSLIAGELFF.

This clone has just one count. The rearrangement joins TRBV27 to TRBJ2-3; D possibly matches TRBD1 or TRBD2 (5 bases each). V shed 8 bases and J shed 7 bases, with 19 bases lying between them. CDR1 is MNHEY and CDR2 is SMNVEV in the germline V gene (reference sequence). This CDR3 has 14 residues. This CDR3 is CASGAGGPGYTQYF. CDR3 nucleotide sequence: TGTGCCAGCGGGGCCGGCGGGCCGGGGTATACGCAGTATTTT.

The chain has TRBV2 and TRBJ1-4, with D perhaps TRBD1 (6 bases). V lost 7 bases and J lost 6, with 12 bases in between. Looked up from germline, CDR1 is SNHLY and CDR2 is FYNNEI. There are 13 residues in the CDR3. CDR3 residues: CASKRRGDEKLFF. CDR3 bases: TGTGCCAGCAAGCGCAGGGGAGATGAAAAACTGTTTTTT.

The genes are TRBV18 and TRBJ2-7; the match to TRBD1 covers 7 bases. V was pared by 6 bases and J by 5 bases, with 13 bases of the junction left unmatched. Germline CDR1 is KGHSH and CDR2 is LQKENI. This CDR3 is 15 amino acids long. The CDR3 sequence is CASSPRDSVSHEQYF. The CDR3 DNA follows: TGTGCCAGCTCTCCTCGGGACAGTGTATCCCACGAGCAGTACTTC. Combining the CDR3 with reference TRBV18 and TRBJ2-7 gives the whole variable domain NAGVMQNPRHLVRRRGQEARLRCSPMKGHSHVYWYRQLPEEGLKFMVYLQKENIIDESGMPKERFSAEFPKEGPSILRIQQVVRGDSAAYFCASSPRDSVSHEQYFGPGTRLTVT.

This chain links TRBV28 with TRBJ1-6, with D perhaps matching TRBD1 (6 bases). The CDR3 runs to 16 residues. Looked up from germline, CDR1 is MDHEN and CDR2 is SYDVKM. Trimming pared 5 bases from V and 7 bases from J, leaving 18 bases between. CDR3 protein: CASSSPPAGANSPLHF. CDR3 nucleotides: TGTGCCAGCAGTAGTCCCCCGGCAGGGGCGAATTCACCCCTCCACTTT.

The chain couples TRBV7-3 to TRBJ1-1, with 10 bases identical to TRBD1. V trimming: 3 bases; J trimming: 5 bases; junction bases outside the gene matches: 9. The CDR3 extends over 16 amino acids. Germline assignment: CDR1 SGHTA and CDR2 FQGTGA. The CDR3 here is CASSLTGTGVGTEAFF. The CDR3 DNA is TGTGCCAGCAGCTTGACCGGGACAGGGGTAGGGACTGAAGCTTTCTTT. The full variable domain, in which reference TRBV7-3 and TRBJ1-1 provide the parts outside the CDR3, is GAGVSQTPSNKVTEKGKYVELRCDPISGHTALYWYRQSLGQGPEFLIYFQGTGAADDSGLPNDRFFAVRPEGSVSTLKIQRTERGDSAVYLCASSLTGTGVGTEAFFGQGTRLTVV.

A single count supports this clone. Relative to the germline gene, one junction end is altered; a read error may explain this. The chain has TRBV11-2 and TRBJ1-2, with D unclear. Germline-derived CDR1 and CDR2 are SGHAT and FQNNGV. The CDR3 totals 17 residues. CDR3 sequence (DNA): TGTGCAAGCAGCTTAGTGATGAGGGCAGATTCAAACTATGGCTACACCTTC. This translates into CASSLVMRADSNYGYTF.

The chain combines TRBV9 with TRBJ2-7, with 12 bases lining up with TRBD2. This CDR3 spans 15 amino acids. Germline V gene sequence: CDR1 SGDLS, CDR2 YYNGEE. V dropped 4 bases and J dropped 3; count of bases not matched to a gene: 5. The CDR3 coding sequence is TGTGCCAGCAGCCTAACTAGCGGGGGGAACTACGAGCAGTACTTC. Its translation is CASSLTSGGNYEQYF.

The chain has TRBV18 and TRBJ1-1; D is undetermined. This CDR3 region has 13 residues. The germline V gene encodes CDR1 KGHSH and CDR2 LQKENI. V gave up 0 bases and J gave up 6 bases, with 8 bases separating them. CDR3 DNA sequence: TGTGCCAGCTCACCACCGGACGGGCCTGAAGCTTTCTTT. Translation: CASSPPDGPEAFF.